Below are 3 T cell receptor beta chains sequenced from a single sample in a study of early T cells in non-severe SARS-CoV-2 infection. TCRdb re-analysed the 5' RACE reads in MiXCR, keeping a single row per CDR3 protein. The repertoire holds approximately 71,000 distinct CDR3 sequences, more than 10% seen once, with 4% to 5.5% in the top ten. Sequenced material: whole blood. The receptors were sampled from an adult who was a healthcare worker with PCR-confirmed SARS-CoV-2 infection or an uninfected control (not recorded which).

This clonotype was picked up many times. The chain links TRBV11-2 to TRBJ2-5; D unclear. Germline-derived CDR1 and CDR2 are SGHAT and FQNNGV. V lost 2 bases, J lost 4 bases, and 2 bases lay in between. This CDR3 has 11 residues. The CDR3 is CASSLTETQYF. In DNA, the CDR3 is TGTGCCAGCAGCTTAACAGAGACCCAGTACTTC.

This clonotype was detected only a few times. CDR3 DNA sequence: TGTGCCAGCAGCTTCGGCTGGTACAGGGAAAGGAGCTCCTACGAGCAGTACTTC. This encodes CASSFGWYRERSSYEQYF. The chain carries TRBV5-6 and TRBJ2-7; D possibly corresponds to TRBD1 (6 bases). Germline values: CDR1 SGHDT, CDR2 YYEEEE. The CDR3 loop spans 18 amino acids. V was trimmed by 2 bases and J by 0 bases, leaving 21 bases between them.

This clonotype showed up many times. This rearrangement joins TRBV6-5 to TRBJ2-1, with 8 bases fitting TRBD2. With V trimmed by 6 bases and J by 1 base, 2 bases remained unmatched. CDR3 length: 14 residues. The germline CDR1 and CDR2 sequences are MNHEY and SVGAGI. CDR3 nucleotide sequence: TGTGCCAGCAGGGTAGCGGGATCCTACAATGAGCAGTTCTTC. Protein product: CASRVAGSYNEQFF.